What follows are 27 T cell receptor beta chains derived from one specimen sequenced in a study of technical replicates of blood from several donors. Here immunoSEQ multiplex PCR was the method, and the copy in TCRdb shows in-frame clones only, minus some. The sample includes about 66,000 clones, under 98% of them seen just once. The sample taken for sequencing was T cells isolated from PBMCs. The receptor source for this set is a human donor in good health.

The genes are TRBV14 and TRBJ2-5; possibly TRBD1 for D (5 bases). Deletions cut 0 bases from V and 2 bases from J, with 16 bases between. The CDR3 runs to 17 residues. CDR1 and CDR2 from the germline V gene are SGHDN and FVKESK. The CDR3 reads CASSQDWSGQGQETQYF. The CDR3 nucleotides read TGTGCCAGCAGCCAAGATTGGTCAGGACAAGGACAAGAGACCCAGTACTTC.

This rearrangement joins TRBV30 to TRBJ1-1; 9 bases are shared with TRBD1. Germline trimming cut 1 base from V and 4 bases from J; bases unmatched to any gene: 7. CDR1 and CDR2 from the germline V gene are GTSNPN and SVGIG (reference sequence). CDR3 length: 15 amino acids. CDR3 protein: CAWSGDRVSSTEAFF. As DNA, the CDR3 is TGTGCCTGGAGTGGGGACAGGGTATCATCCACTGAAGCTTTCTTT.

The chain combines TRBV28 with TRBJ2-3; D is uncertain. CDR1 is MDHEN, CDR2 SYDVKM, per germline. This CDR3 comprises 15 residues. Trimming shortened V by 3 bases and J by 0 bases, and 10 bases separated the two germline ends. The CDR3 reads CASSFGLLSTDTQYF. The DNA for the CDR3 is TGTGCCAGCAGTTTTGGGCTTCTCAGCACAGATACGCAGTATTTT.

The chain carries TRBV2 and TRBJ2-2; TRBD1 aligns across 8 bases. The CDR3 spans 14 residues. Germline-derived CDR1 and CDR2 are SNHLY and FYNNEI. Losses at the gene ends were 5 bases for V and 8 bases for J; bases not matched to a gene: 7. The CDR3, as DNA: TGTGCCAGCAGTCTGGACAGGGCTTTAGGGGAGCTGTTTTTT. Amino acids: CASSLDRALGELFF.

The chain uses TRBV28 and TRBJ1-1; 10 bases are a match to TRBD1. The CDR3 consists of 16 residues. With 4 bases clipped from V and 7 bases from J, the junction kept 12 bases outside the gene matches. The V gene's germline CDR1 is MDHEN and CDR2 SYDVKM. The CDR3 sequence: CASSYISGTGVDEAFF. CDR3 in DNA: TGTGCCAGCAGTTACATTTCCGGGACAGGGGTGGATGAAGCTTTCTTT.

The chain uses TRBV18 and TRBJ1-2; D ambiguous. Germline V CDR1 and CDR2: KGHSH, LQKENI. V lost 2 bases, J lost 2 bases, and 9 bases lay in between. This CDR3 has 14 amino acids. CDR3: CASSPITFNYGYTF. CDR3 in DNA: TGTGCCAGCTCACCAATAACTTTCAACTATGGCTACACCTTC.

The chain uses TRBV4-1 and TRBJ2-2, with TRBD2 matching 11 bases. The CDR3 totals 17 residues. Germline assignment: CDR1 MGHRA and CDR2 YSYEKL. Germline trimming cut 0 bases from V and 6 bases from J; bases unmatched to any gene: 6. CDR3 residues: CASSQDQLAGVSGELFF. CDR3 coding DNA: TGCGCCAGCAGCCAAGATCAACTAGCGGGAGTTTCCGGGGAGCTGTTTTTT.

The genes are TRBV28 and TRBJ1-4; a weak D match, TRBD1 (5 bases). Per germline, CDR1 MDHEN and CDR2 SYDVKM. V was pared by 6 bases and J by 0 bases, with 11 bases between. This CDR3 spans 15 amino acids. CDR3 region: CASRSRGATNEKLFF. The CDR3 DNA reads as TGTGCCAGCAGATCAAGGGGTGCAACTAATGAAAAACTGTTTTTT.

This chain connects TRBV10-3 to TRBJ2-7; 8 positions match TRBD1. This CDR3 region has 14 residues. From germline, CDR1 is ENHRY and CDR2 SYGVKD. J was trimmed by 2 bases and V by 4 bases; bases with no gene match: 4. The CDR3 loop is CAISGKQGAYEQYF. The CDR3 bases are TGTGCCATCAGTGGAAAACAGGGGGCCTACGAGCAGTACTTC.

The CDR3 here is CSVVQGAPEAFF. CDR3 DNA: TGCAGCGTTGTTCAAGGGGCCCCTGAAGCTTTCTTT. The chain joins TRBV29-1 to TRBJ1-1; D may be TRBD1 (5 bases). This CDR3 spans 12 amino acids. The V end was cut by 4 bases, the J end by 6 bases, with 12 bases between. In germline, CDR1 is SQVTM, CDR2 ANQGSEA. Full variable domain (remainder filled in from reference TRBV29-1 and TRBJ1-1): SAVISQKPSRDICQRGTSLTIQCQVDSQVTMMFWYRQQPGQSLTLIATANQGSEATYESGFVIDKFPISRPNLTFSTLTVSNMSPEDSSIYLCSVVQGAPEAFFGQGTRLTVV.

The CDR3: CASSVEGSPNYGYTF. CDR3 in DNA: TGTGCCAGCAGCGTTGAAGGGAGCCCTAACTATGGCTACACCTTC. This chain uses TRBV9 with TRBJ1-2, with D hard to call. Germline assignment: CDR1 SGDLS and CDR2 YYNGEE. The CDR3 is made up of 15 amino acids. Trimming removed 2 bases at V and 0 bases at J, with 11 bases between.

CDR3 amino acids: CASSVTSYEQYF. CDR3 DNA: TGTGCCAGCAGTGTCACTAGCTACGAGCAGTACTTC. The chain has TRBV6-1 and TRBJ2-7; TRBD2 is a possible D gene (5 bases). From germline, CDR1 is MNHNS and CDR2 SASEGT. Trimming removed 4 bases at V and 3 bases at J, with 7 bases between. The CDR3 loop spans 12 amino acids.

This chain uses TRBV6-6 with TRBJ1-5; TRBD1 is a possible D gene (5 bases). Germline V lookup: CDR1 MNHNY, CDR2 SVGAGI (reference sequence). Trimming removed 5 bases at V and 1 base at J, with 9 bases between. The CDR3 has 14 amino acids. CDR3 in DNA: TGTGCCAGCAGTCCAGGGCTGAGCAATCAGCCCCAGCATTTT. Amino acid sequence: CASSPGLSNQPQHF.

The genes are TRBV19 and TRBJ2-2; D may be TRBD1 (6 bases). The CDR3 loop spans 14 amino acids. Trimming took off 3 bases at V and 6 bases at J, with 11 bases between the two ends. Germline-derived CDR1 and CDR2 are LNHDA and SQIVND (reference sequence). CDR3 nucleotides: TGTGCCAGTAGTATTAACAGGGCCGCCGGGGAGCTGTTTTTT. This gives the protein CASSINRAAGELFF.

The V and J genes are TRBV6-6 and TRBJ1-5, with D hard to call. CDR3 length: 12 residues. Trimming took 9 bases from V and 6 from J, leaving 12 bases between them. CDR1 and CDR2 (germline): MNHNY, SVGAGI (reference sequence). The CDR3 loop is CASGEGVQPQHF. The CDR3 DNA reads TGTGCCAGTGGGGAGGGAGTTCAGCCCCAGCATTTT.

The V and J genes are TRBV9 and TRBJ2-1, with TRBD2 matching 9 bases. Germline assignment: CDR1 SGDLS and CDR2 YYNGEE. J lost 9 bases, V lost 4 bases, and 14 bases had no gene match. There are 16 residues in the CDR3. The CDR3 spells CASSSTYSGRYSEQFF. Here the CDR3 DNA reads TGTGCCAGCAGCTCTACATATAGCGGGAGATATAGTGAGCAGTTCTTC.

CDR3 bases: TGTGCCAGCAGCGTTATAGCGGGAAACCTCAATGAGCAGTTCTTC. Amino acids: CASSVIAGNLNEQFF. J is TRBJ2-1 and V is TRBV7-2; 8 bases match TRBD2. Trimming at V came to 5 bases and at J to 6 bases, leaving 9 bases not matched to a gene. The germline CDR1 and CDR2 sequences are SGHTA and FQGNSA. The CDR3 sequence is 15 residues long.

The gene calls are TRBV19 and TRBJ1-5; 7 nucleotides align to TRBD1. The CDR3 covers 14 residues. Trimming took 4 bases from V and 5 from J; bases not matched to a gene: 5. The V gene's germline CDR1 is LNHDA and CDR2 SQIVND (reference sequence). The CDR3 sequence: CASSRQGIDQPQHF. CDR3 nucleotides: TGTGCCAGTAGTAGACAGGGTATCGATCAGCCCCAGCATTTT.

This clone was recorded only once. The DNA of the CDR3 is TGTGCCTCGACTAGCGGGCGCACAGATACGCAGTATTTT. Protein sequence: CASTSGRTDTQYF. The chain combines TRBV30 with TRBJ2-3, with 10 bases fitting TRBD2. After removal of 7 bases from V and 1 base from J, the junction contained 2 bases not matched to a gene. CDR3 length: 13 amino acids. From germline, CDR1 is GTSNPN and CDR2 SVGIG (reference sequence).

The chain joins TRBV6-5 to TRBJ2-7, with D perhaps TRBD2 (5 bases). V lost 5 bases to trimming and J lost 4 bases, with 9 bases between them. Per the germline V gene, CDR1 is MNHEY and CDR2 is SVGAGI. The CDR3 is 12 residues long. The CDR3 nucleotides are TGTGCCAGCAGTCCCGGGGTTTACGAGCAGTACTTC. It translates to CASSPGVYEQYF.

The chain is built from TRBV5-8 and TRBJ1-2; TRBD1 matches 11 bases. Unmatched junction bases numbered 2, after V lost 3 bases and J lost 4 bases. The CDR3 is made up of 14 amino acids. Germline V gene data show CDR1 as SGHTS and CDR2 as YDEGEE. This CDR3 is CASSWGQGGYGYTF. The CDR3 nucleotides are TGTGCCAGCAGCTGGGGACAGGGGGGCTATGGCTACACCTTC.

The chain is built from TRBV6-1 and TRBJ2-7, with D possibly TRBD1 on 6 matching bases. The length of the CDR3 is 13 residues. Trimming shortened V by 6 bases and J by 1 base, and 10 bases separated the two germline ends. The germline gives CDR1 MNHNS, CDR2 SASEGT. The CDR3 sequence: CASSYRVSYEQYF. The CDR3 DNA follows: TGTGCCAGCAGCTACAGGGTTTCCTACGAGCAGTACTTC.

The V gene is TRBV19, the J gene TRBJ2-7; D remains unclear. CDR3 size: 13 residues. From germline, CDR1 is LNHDA and CDR2 SQIVND (reference sequence). V lost 2 bases to trimming and J lost 1 base, with 6 bases between them. CDR3 nucleotides: TGTGCCAGTAGTATAACTGCTTCCTACGAGCAGTACTTC. This sequence encodes CASSITASYEQYF.

CDR3 sequence reads: CASSRLALSTDTQYF. In nucleotides, the CDR3 is TGTGCCAGCAGCCGACTAGCTTTGAGCACAGATACGCAGTATTTT. The genes are TRBV2 and TRBJ2-3; 7 nucleotides align to TRBD2. Germline lookup yields CDR1 SNHLY and CDR2 FYNNEI. Trimming took 6 bases from V and 0 from J; bases not matched to a gene: 6. The CDR3 is made up of 15 amino acids.

This clone was picked up one time. V usage is TRBV29-1 and J usage is TRBJ2-7; no definite D call. V dropped 6 bases and J dropped 7 bases, with 22 bases sitting between them. The CDR3 is 14 residues long. Looked up from germline, CDR1 is SQVTM and CDR2 is ANQGSEA. CDR3 sequence: CSVGTVADGREQYF. The CDR3 nucleotides are TGCAGCGTAGGCACGGTGGCGGATGGTCGGGAGCAGTACTTC.

The chain has TRBV4-1 and TRBJ2-7; 9 bases line up with TRBD2. CDR1 MGHRA and CDR2 YSYEKL come from the germline V gene. V was pared by 0 bases and J by 0 bases, with 6 bases of the junction left unmatched. CDR3 size: 17 residues. As DNA, the CDR3 is TGCGCCAGCAGCCAAGAGCTAGCGGGGATAAGCTCCTACGAGCAGTACTTC. Residues: CASSQELAGISSYEQYF.

This clone was picked up one time. The V and J genes are TRBV6-1 and TRBJ2-7, with D perhaps matching TRBD1 (5 bases). The CDR3 consists of 13 residues. The V gene lost 1 base and the J gene lost 3 bases, with 7 bases spanning the gap. The germline gives CDR1 MNHNS, CDR2 SASEGT. CDR3 sequence: CASSEGQHYEQYF. CDR3 nucleotide sequence: TGTGCCAGCAGTGAAGGACAGCACTACGAGCAGTACTTC.